The 30 T cell receptor beta chains below all came from one sample that was sequenced in a study of cytomegalovirus exposure and HLA in healthy donors. The protocol was immunoSEQ multiplex PCR, while the TCRdb copy is restricted to in-frame clones and leaves out a portion. The profile shows 110,000 or so clones, around 95% of them singletons. Sequenced: PBMCs. Receptors were obtained from a woman aged 18-29 years in good health and CMV-seronegative.

This rearrangement joins TRBV7-8 to TRBJ1-4; TRBD1 aligns across 7 bases. The CDR3 contains 17 residues. From germline, CDR1 is SGHVS and CDR2 FQNEAQ. V lost 5 bases and J lost 1; bases outside the gene matches: 10. The CDR3 spells CASSTRAGGITNEKLFF. CDR3 DNA sequence: TGTGCCAGCAGCACTCGGGCAGGGGGGATAACTAATGAAAAACTGTTTTTT.

V is TRBV7-8 and J is TRBJ2-3, with TRBD2 matching 12 bases. CDR3 length: 17 amino acids. V was clipped by 3 bases and J by 7 bases; unmatched bases: 11. Germline CDR1 reads SGHVS; CDR2 reads FQNEAQ. The CDR3 region has the DNA TGTGCCAGCAGCTTGTTCGGACTAGCGGGGCGTGGGAATACGCAGTATTTT. It yields the protein CASSLFGLAGRGNTQYF.

This chain uses TRBV5-1 with TRBJ2-5; 12 nucleotides match TRBD2. Germline V gene lookup returns CDR1 SGHRS and CDR2 YFSETQ. V shed 4 bases and J 5 bases; nucleotides not matched to a gene: 9. The CDR3 runs 16 residues. The CDR3 region is CASSEQPSGGGETQYF. DNA of the CDR3: TGCGCCAGCAGCGAACAGCCTAGCGGGGGGGGTGAGACCCAGTACTTC.

This clone showed up just once. The sample carries other DNA sequences with the same CDR3. The V and J genes are TRBV19 and TRBJ2-7, with 10 bases identical to TRBD1. Germline trimming cut 1 base from V and 3 bases from J; bases unmatched to any gene: 0. CDR1 LNHDA and CDR2 SQIVND come from the germline V gene (reference sequence). The CDR3 length is 14 residues. CDR3 sequence (DNA): TGTGCCAGTAGTATAGGGACAGGGGGCTACGAGCAGTACTTC. Translating gives CASSIGTGGYEQYF.

The J gene is TRBJ2-7, the V gene TRBV10-3; TRBD1 matches at 7 bases. The V segment lost 6 bases and the J segment 0 bases; nucleotides outside the gene matches: 8. CDR1 is ENHRY, CDR2 SYGVKD, per germline. The CDR3 is 15 amino acids. DNA for the CDR3: TGTGCCATCAGACCCGACAGGGCGGTCTCCTACGAGCAGTACTTC. Amino acid sequence: CAIRPDRAVSYEQYF.

The gene calls are TRBV29-1 and TRBJ2-5; D gene uncertain. Germline loops: CDR1 SQVTM, CDR2 ANQGSEA. This CDR3 is 10 amino acids long. V was clipped by 4 bases and J by 5 bases, with 5 bases between them. Written as DNA, the CDR3 is TGCAGCGTTGTCGGGGAGACCCAGTACTTC. Its translation: CSVVGETQYF. Supplemented by reference TRBV29-1 and TRBJ2-5, the full variable domain reads SAVISQKPSRDICQRGTSLTIQCQVDSQVTMMFWYRQQPGQSLTLIATANQGSEATYESGFVIDKFPISRPNLTFSTLTVSNMSPEDSSIYLCSVVGETQYFGPGTRLLVL.

The chain uses TRBV29-1 and TRBJ1-1; D not certain. Trimming pared 7 bases from V and 4 bases from J, leaving 10 bases between. From germline, CDR1 is SQVTM and CDR2 ANQGSEA. The CDR3 is 11 amino acids. CDR3 in amino acids: CSGALRTEAFF. As DNA, the CDR3 is TGCAGCGGCGCCTTGCGCACTGAAGCTTTCTTT.

This chain uses TRBV19 with TRBJ1-2; 8 bases match TRBD1. V trimming: 5 bases; J trimming: 6 bases; junction bases outside the gene matches: 11. In germline, CDR1 is LNHDA, CDR2 SQIVND (reference sequence). The CDR3 is 15 amino acids. CDR3 region: CASSAAGTGYNGYTF. The CDR3 nucleotides are TGTGCCAGTAGTGCCGCCGGGACAGGATACAATGGCTACACCTTC.

The chain combines TRBV5-4 with TRBJ1-6; 9 bases agree with TRBD1. The CDR3 consists of 15 residues. CDR1 SGHNT and CDR2 YYREEE come from the germline V gene (reference sequence). Trimming cost V 4 bases and J 10 bases; bases outside gene matches: 9. The CDR3, as DNA: TGTGCCAGCAGCCGGGACAGGGTTGGGAACTCACCCCTCCACTTT. This gives the protein CASSRDRVGNSPLHF.

The rearrangement links TRBV2 to TRBJ1-4; D might be TRBD1 (5 bases). V lost 2 bases and J lost 4, with 11 bases in between. The CDR3 runs to 15 residues. Germline CDR1 and CDR2: SNHLY and FYNNEI. The CDR3 loop is CASSEFGGSNEKLFF. The DNA of the CDR3 is TGTGCCAGCAGTGAATTTGGGGGGAGTAATGAAAAACTGTTTTTT.

V is TRBV15 and J is TRBJ2-2; 8 bases match TRBD2. The CDR3 totals 14 residues. The germline V gene encodes CDR1 LNHNV and CDR2 YYDKDF (reference sequence). The junction had 5 bases not matched to a gene; V was cut back by 6 bases and J by 5 bases. The CDR3 is CATRSGGRTGELFF. The CDR3 nucleotides are TGTGCCACCAGGTCGGGGGGGCGAACCGGGGAGCTGTTTTTT.

The DNA of the CDR3 is TGCGCCAGCAGCTGGACACCGTTCGCGAACACCGGGGAGCTGTTTTTT. Amino acid sequence: CASSWTPFANTGELFF. The rearrangement uses TRBV5-1 and TRBJ2-2; maybe TRBD1 (5 bases). V lost 3 bases, J lost 0 bases, and 12 bases lay in between. CDR1 and CDR2 (germline): SGHRS, YFSETQ. The CDR3 contains 16 residues. Drawing the rest from reference TRBV5-1 and TRBJ2-2, the complete variable domain is KAGVTQTPRYLIKTRGQQVTLSCSPISGHRSVSWYQQTPGQGLQFLFEYFSETQRNKGNFPGRFSGRQFSNSRSEMNVSTLELGDSALYLCASSWTPFANTGELFFGEGSRLTVL.

This chain uses TRBV6-6 with TRBJ1-1; TRBD1 aligns across 7 bases. Germline V gene lookup returns CDR1 MNHNY and CDR2 SVGAGI (reference sequence). This CDR3 region has 14 residues. With 6 bases clipped from V and 1 base from J, the junction kept 5 bases outside the gene matches. The CDR3 loop is CASSRQGSNTEAFF. The CDR3 bases are TGTGCCAGCAGCAGACAGGGATCGAACACTGAAGCTTTCTTT.

The rearrangement joins TRBV19 to TRBJ1-1; TRBD1 might be the D (6 bases). CDR1 is LNHDA and CDR2 is SQIVND in the germline V gene (reference sequence). This CDR3 contains 14 residues. V was cut by 6 bases and J by 3 bases, with 14 bases left in between. The CDR3 is CASSDRTGDTEAFF. The CDR3 coding sequence is TGTGCCAGTAGCGACAGGACTGGGGACACTGAAGCTTTCTTT.

The chain couples TRBV15 to TRBJ2-7, with 8 bases identical to TRBD2. The CDR3 extends over 15 amino acids. The trim removed 3 bases at V and 3 bases at J, leaving 7 bases unmatched. In germline, CDR1 is LNHNV, CDR2 YYDKDF (reference sequence). The CDR3 protein is CATSSSLAAYYEQYF. CDR3 DNA: TGTGCCACCAGCAGTTCACTAGCGGCCTACTACGAGCAGTACTTC. Together with reference TRBV15 and TRBJ2-7, the CDR3 gives the full variable domain: DAMVIQNPRYQVTQFGKPVTLSCSQTLNHNVMYWYQQKSSQAPKLLFHYYDKDFNNEADTPDNFQSRRPNTSFCFLDIRSPGLGDTAMYLCATSSSLAAYYEQYFGPGTRLTVT.

The genes are TRBV27 and TRBJ2-7, with D hard to call. V lost 5 bases and J lost 3, with 11 bases in between. This CDR3 comprises 13 residues. CDR1 is MNHEY, CDR2 SMNVEV, per germline (reference sequence). DNA of the CDR3: TGTGCCAGCAGTGGAGCCCCCCTCTACGAGCAGTACTTC. Translating it yields CASSGAPLYEQYF.

The chain uses TRBV2 and TRBJ1-1, with D possibly matching TRBD1 (5 bases). The CDR3 is 11 amino acids. The V end lost 6 bases, the J end lost 12 bases, and 14 bases lay between the germline ends. CDR1 and CDR2 (germline): SNHLY, FYNNEI. The CDR3 reads CASSADSTPFF. The CDR3 bases are TGTGCCAGCAGCGCCGACAGTACTCCTTTCTTT.

J is TRBJ2-2 and V is TRBV2; 7 bases match TRBD2. The CDR3 length is 15 residues. After removal of 4 bases from V and 4 bases from J, the junction contained 6 bases not matched to a gene. Germline V CDR1 and CDR2: SNHLY, FYNNEI. The CDR3 loop is CASSVVAGTTGELFF. The CDR3 DNA sequence: TGTGCCAGCAGTGTTGTAGCGGGTACCACCGGGGAGCTGTTTTTT.

This sequence joins TRBV11-2 and TRBJ2-5; D is perhaps TRBD1 (7 bases). The V end was cut by 6 bases, the J end by 1 base, with 18 bases between. CDR1 SGHAT and CDR2 FQNNGV come from the germline V gene. The length of the CDR3 is 16 residues. CDR3 sequence: CASRRGGGTSQETQYF. CDR3 in DNA: TGTGCCAGCAGACGAGGGGGCGGGACATCCCAAGAGACCCAGTACTTC. The variable domain in full, with the rest retrieved from reference TRBV11-2 and TRBJ2-5, is EAGVAQSPRYKIIEKRQSVAFWCNPISGHATLYWYQQILGQGPKLLIQFQNNGVVDDSQLPKDRFSAERLKGVDSTLKIQPAKLEDSAVYLCASRRGGGTSQETQYFGPGTRLLVL.

The chain recombines TRBV19 with TRBJ1-2; TRBD1 matches 7 bases. The germline V gene encodes CDR1 LNHDA and CDR2 SQIVND (reference sequence). This CDR3 spans 15 amino acids. J lost 1 base, V lost 7 bases, and 9 bases had no gene match. The CDR3 nucleotides are TGTGCCAGTAAAACCGACAGGGATTATAACTATGGCTACACCTTC. It codes for CASKTDRDYNYGYTF.

The sample holds one count of this clone. The rearrangement joins TRBV9 to TRBJ1-3; D call uncertain. Trimming pared 0 bases from V and 0 bases from J, leaving 10 bases between. Germline CDR1 is SGDLS and CDR2 is YYNGEE. The CDR3 runs 16 residues. The CDR3 protein is CASSVDLSSSGNTIYF. The CDR3 nucleotides read TGTGCCAGCAGCGTAGATCTGTCTAGCTCTGGAAACACCATATATTTT. Supplemented by reference TRBV9 and TRBJ1-3, the full variable domain reads DSGVTQTPKHLITATGQRVTLRCSPRSGDLSVYWYQQSLDQGLQFLIQYYNGEERAKGNILERFSAQQFPDLHSELNLSSLELGDSALYFCASSVDLSSSGNTIYFGEGSWLTVV.

V gene TRBV6-1 combines with J gene TRBJ2-7; D might be TRBD1 (5 bases). The CDR3 is 14 residues long. Germline-derived CDR1 and CDR2 are MNHNS and SASEGT. Trimming took 7 bases from V and 2 from J, leaving 15 bases between them. This chain's CDR3 is CASTRTSPPYEQYF. In DNA, the CDR3 is TGTGCCAGCACCAGGACATCTCCCCCCTACGAGCAGTACTTC.

The CDR3 bases are TGTGCCAGCAGCCCGACAGGGGTTGAAGCTTTCTTT. It specifies CASSPTGVEAFF. J is TRBJ1-1 and V is TRBV11-2; 8 bases line up with TRBD1. The CDR3 sequence is 12 residues long. Germline values: CDR1 SGHAT, CDR2 FQNNGV. V was clipped by 5 bases and J by 7 bases; unmatched bases: 3.

Only one count was recorded for this clone. The chain combines TRBV7-2 with TRBJ2-2, with a tentative D call TRBD2 (6 bases). The V gene's germline CDR1 is SGHTA and CDR2 FQGNSA. Trimming removed 5 bases from V and 7 bases from J, with 14 bases in between. The CDR3 sequence is 14 residues long. The CDR3 loop reads CASSRGAPRGELFF. The CDR3, as DNA: TGTGCCAGCAGCCGCGGGGCACCCCGCGGGGAGCTGTTTTTT.

The genes are TRBV7-9 and TRBJ1-3, with a tentative D call TRBD1 (5 bases). The CDR3 is 15 amino acids. Germline values: CDR1 SEHNR, CDR2 FQNEAQ (reference sequence). The V end was cut by 5 bases, the J end by 0 bases, with 11 bases between. The CDR3 loop is CASSRDSLSGNTIYF. The CDR3 DNA follows: TGTGCCAGCAGCAGAGACAGCCTCTCTGGAAACACCATATATTTT.

V is TRBV6-6 and J is TRBJ2-5, with 8 bases fitting TRBD2. After removal of 0 bases from V and 5 bases from J, the junction contained 8 bases not matched to a gene. This CDR3 has 16 residues. CDR1 and CDR2 from the germline V gene are MNHNY and SVGAGI (reference sequence). This chain's CDR3 is CASSYSSGGGLETQYF. Written as DNA, the CDR3 is TGTGCCAGCAGTTACTCAAGTGGCGGGGGGCTGGAGACCCAGTACTTC.

This chain joins TRBV7-9 and TRBJ1-1; D unclear. V was clipped by 5 bases and J by 2 bases, with 12 bases between them. From germline, CDR1 is SEHNR and CDR2 FQNEAQ (reference sequence). The CDR3 contains 14 residues. CDR3 sequence reads: CASSRAGRNTEAFF. The CDR3 DNA reads TGTGCCAGCAGCCGTGCGGGGAGAAACACTGAAGCTTTCTTT.

The chain has TRBV6-5 and TRBJ1-2; 8 bases are shared with TRBD1. J gave up 1 base and V 4 bases, and 5 bases lay outside the gene matches. From germline, CDR1 is MNHEY and CDR2 SVGAGI. This CDR3 is 15 amino acids long. The CDR3 DNA reads as TGTGCCAGCAGTTTAACAGGGGGAGGTAACTATGGCTACACCTTC. Translated, it gives CASSLTGGGNYGYTF.

This clone was seen just once. The genes are TRBV19 and TRBJ2-2, with 7 bases that match TRBD2. Germline values: CDR1 LNHDA, CDR2 SQIVND (reference sequence). The CDR3 extends over 14 amino acids. With V trimmed by 9 bases and J by 1 base, 5 bases remained unmatched. The CDR3 region is CASSGGVNTGELFF. In DNA, the CDR3 is TGTGCCAGCAGTGGGGGGGTGAACACCGGGGAGCTGTTTTTT.

J is TRBJ2-7 and V is TRBV7-9, with 13 bases fitting TRBD2. From germline, CDR1 is SEHNR and CDR2 FQNEAQ (reference sequence). The CDR3 runs to 15 residues. J gave up 3 bases and V 5 bases, and 4 bases lay outside the gene matches. CDR3 protein: CASSRGLAGVYEQYF. The CDR3 coding sequence is TGTGCCAGCAGCCGCGGACTAGCGGGGGTCTACGAGCAGTACTTC.